This T cell receptor (beta chain) comes out of a study of T cell responses to AZD1222 COVID-19 vaccine. Whole-study findings and limits: The repertoires were collected only after the peak T cell response. Baseline serostatus was positive in only five to seven AZD1222 recipients.

Assay used: immunoSEQ multiplex PCR; TCRdb lists only in-frame clones, some missing. The table lists 65,000 to 95,000 clones, about 92% of them singletons, with approximately 7% in the top ten. The table lists this clone with a count of one. Its specificity is unknown. This TCR derives from an adult in good health. The source was peripheral blood, collected on day 0 of MenACWY control vaccination.

The CDR3, as DNA: TGCAGCGTTGAAGAGGGTACCAGGGGAGCGGGAAACACCATATATTTT. Its translation is CSVEEGTRGAGNTIYF. This chain joins TRBV29-1 and TRBJ1-3, with D perhaps matching TRBD1 (6 bases). Looked up from germline, CDR1 is SQVTM and CDR2 is ANQGSEA. CDR3 length: 16 residues. Trimming cost V 0 bases and J 4 bases, with 16 bases left between them.